Each of the 18 T cell receptor beta chains below was sequenced from the same sample in a study of T cell changes during pregnancy in multiple sclerosis. The data were produced by immunoSEQ multiplex PCR, yet TCRdb's version contains in-frame clones alone and is incomplete. The sample lists 50,000 to 60,000 clones; over 75% were seen once. The sequences come from peripheral blood, collected after pregnancy. Every receptor here comes from a female donor with multiple sclerosis, enrolled in a pregnancy study.

V and J are TRBV7-3 and TRBJ2-2; weak D call: TRBD2 (5 bases). This CDR3 is 14 amino acids long. V was cut by 2 bases and J by 1 base, with 5 bases left in between. The germline V gene encodes CDR1 SGHTA and CDR2 FQGTGA. The CDR3 nucleotides read TGTGCCAGCAGCTTAGCGGGGAACACCGGGGAGCTGTTTTTT. Protein sequence: CASSLAGNTGELFF.

The chain combines TRBV29-1 with TRBJ2-7; D is perhaps TRBD2 (6 bases). The CDR3 covers 15 residues. CDR1 and CDR2 (germline): SQVTM, ANQGSEA. With 0 bases removed from V and 0 bases from J, the gap between germline ends came to 12 bases. The CDR3: CSVEEFGGSSYEQYF. The CDR3, as DNA: TGCAGCGTTGAAGAATTCGGGGGAAGCTCCTACGAGCAGTACTTC.

The V and J genes are TRBV6-5 and TRBJ1-2, with 7 bases that match TRBD1. CDR1 is MNHEY and CDR2 is SVGAGI in the germline V gene. J lost 5 bases, V lost 2 bases, and 11 bases had no gene match. The CDR3 runs 16 residues. The CDR3 coding sequence is TGTGCCAGCAGTTACGCCGGTGAGGGGGCCGCATATGGCTACACCTTC. It encodes CASSYAGEGAAYGYTF.

This chain connects TRBV10-3 to TRBJ1-2; D gene ambiguous. The germline V gene encodes CDR1 ENHRY and CDR2 SYGVKD. CDR3 length equals 13 residues. With 3 bases removed from V and 8 bases from J, the gap between germline ends came to 13 bases. CDR3 DNA sequence: TGTGCCATCAGTGATTTGGTCCCGGGGGGCTACACCTTC. Amino acids: CAISDLVPGGYTF.

This chain joins TRBV6-1 and TRBJ2-7; unclear D gene. CDR1 and CDR2 from the germline V gene are MNHNS and SASEGT. CDR3 length equals 14 residues. Trimming pared 3 bases from V and 0 bases from J, leaving 9 bases between. CDR3 sequence reads: CASSEGPTSYEQYF. CDR3 DNA sequence: TGTGCCAGCAGTGAGGGCCCGACCTCCTACGAGCAGTACTTC.

The chain carries TRBV7-6 and TRBJ2-7; 7 bases fit TRBD1. V lost 2 bases, J lost 9 bases, and 10 bases stayed unmatched. The CDR3 is made up of 14 amino acids. The germline CDR1 and CDR2 sequences are SGHVS and FNYEAQ. CDR3 nucleotide sequence: TGTGCCAGCAGCTTACAAGGGGGCCTTGTCGGGCAGTACTTC. The encoded protein is CASSLQGGLVGQYF.

Comment on this clone: One end of the junction varies from germline; a read error may be responsible. The genes are TRBV7-7 and TRBJ2-1, with 12 bases matching TRBD2. The CDR3 sequence is 14 residues long. CDR1 SSHAT and CDR2 FNYEAQ come from the germline V gene (reference sequence). CDR3 in amino acids: CASSPSSGGGEQFF. The CDR3 region has the DNA TGTGCTAGCAGCCCTTCTAGCGGGGGGGGTGAGCAGTTCTTC.

DNA for the CDR3: TGCGCCAGCAGCATCGGGAGTAGCGGTACAGATACGCAGTATTTT. Its translation: CASSIGSSGTDTQYF. This chain uses TRBV5-1 with TRBJ2-3; D may be TRBD2 (6 bases). The CDR3 has 15 amino acids. Germline lookup yields CDR1 SGHRS and CDR2 YFSETQ. Trimming pared 4 bases from V and 3 bases from J, leaving 15 bases between.

The gene calls are TRBV18 and TRBJ2-7; the match to TRBD1 covers 7 bases. CDR1 KGHSH and CDR2 LQKENI come from the germline V gene. The CDR3 totals 13 residues. Germline trimming cut 4 bases from V and 3 bases from J; bases unmatched to any gene: 3. CDR3 bases: TGTGCCAGCTCACAGGGACAGCTCTACGAGCAGTACTTC. It yields the protein CASSQGQLYEQYF.

The chain has TRBV7-8 and TRBJ2-3; perhaps TRBD2 as D (7 bases). The V end was cut by 5 bases, the J end by 3 bases, with 18 bases between. Germline V gene sequence: CDR1 SGHVS, CDR2 FQNEAQ. CDR3 size: 16 residues. This CDR3 is CASSPRGGALTDTQYF. CDR3 DNA sequence: TGTGCCAGCAGCCCCAGAGGGGGGGCCCTTACAGATACGCAGTATTTT.

This clone is a singleton in its sample. This chain uses TRBV10-3 with TRBJ1-3, with 9 bases matching TRBD1. This CDR3 is 15 amino acids long. CDR1 ENHRY and CDR2 SYGVKD come from the germline V gene. The J segment lost 4 bases and the V segment lost 0 bases, leaving 1 base of the junction unmatched. DNA of the CDR3: TGTGCCATCAGTGAGTCCGGGACAGGGGGAAACACCATATATTTT. Translation gives CAISESGTGGNTIYF.

This chain uses TRBV7-2 with TRBJ2-7, with TRBD2 matching 8 bases. Germline lookup yields CDR1 SGHTA and CDR2 FQGNSA. The CDR3 extends over 16 amino acids. The V segment lost 1 base and the J segment 2 bases; nucleotides outside the gene matches: 7. CDR3 sequence: CASSLDAGGFAYEQYF. The CDR3, as DNA: TGTGCCAGCAGCTTAGACGCGGGGGGATTCGCCTACGAGCAGTACTTC.

The chain carries TRBV27 and TRBJ2-1; 9 bases agree with TRBD2. The V gene's germline CDR1 is MNHEY and CDR2 SMNVEV (reference sequence). The CDR3 extends over 16 amino acids. The V segment lost 6 bases and the J segment 4 bases; nucleotides outside the gene matches: 10. The CDR3 here is CASSPIAGALYNEQFF. CDR3 coding DNA: TGTGCCAGCAGCCCTATAGCGGGGGCCCTATACAATGAGCAGTTCTTC.

V and J are TRBV5-5 and TRBJ2-2, with D perhaps TRBD2 (6 bases). There are 16 residues in the CDR3. Germline V gene lookup returns CDR1 SGHKS and CDR2 YYEKEE (reference sequence). Trimming took 0 bases from V and 4 from J, leaving 13 bases between them. Written as DNA, the CDR3 is TGTGCCAGCAGCTTGGGAGGTGGGGGGATCACCGGGGAGCTGTTTTTT. It translates to CASSLGGGGITGELFF.

A note on this clone: Relative to the germline gene, one junction end is altered; a read error may explain this. This chain connects TRBV6-1 to TRBJ1-1, with 7 bases aligning to TRBD1. Germline-derived CDR1 and CDR2 are MNHNS and SASEGT. The CDR3 sequence is 14 residues long. The CDR3 DNA is TGTGCCGGCAGTGAAGGGCAGGGGGGTACTGAAGCTTTCTTT. As protein: CAGSEGQGGTEAFF.

The V gene is TRBV27, the J gene TRBJ1-1; D is possibly TRBD1 (6 bases). Germline lookup yields CDR1 MNHEY and CDR2 SMNVEV (reference sequence). Trimming removed 3 bases from V and 3 bases from J, with 14 bases in between. The CDR3 runs 15 residues. This CDR3 reads CASSLNSGVDTEAFF. The CDR3 region has the DNA TGTGCCAGCAGTTTGAACTCAGGGGTGGACACTGAAGCTTTCTTT.

Remarks on this clone: A junction end diverges from the germline sequence, so it may reflect a read error. This chain joins TRBV7-7 and TRBJ2-7; TRBD1 might be the D (7 bases). Germline loops: CDR1 SSHAT, CDR2 FNYEAQ (reference sequence). The CDR3 length is 13 residues. Here the CDR3 DNA reads TGTGCTAGCAGCTTTAACCAGGGGGGCGAGCAGTACTTC. It yields the protein CASSFNQGGEQYF.

The chain joins TRBV25-1 to TRBJ1-2, with a possible D match to TRBD1 (5 bases). With 2 bases removed from V and 2 bases from J, the gap between germline ends came to 9 bases. CDR3 length: 14 residues. Looked up from germline, CDR1 is MGHDK and CDR2 is SYGVNS. As DNA, the CDR3 is TGTGCCAGCAGTGAACCGGGACTGAACTATGGCTACACCTTC. Translating gives CASSEPGLNYGYTF.